This T cell receptor (beta chain) derives from a study of T-cell reconstitution after alpha-beta-depleted transplantation in children. The TCRbeta library was prepared with unique molecular identifiers. A single record per CDR3 protein comes from TCRdb applying MiXCR to the PCR reads. The repertoire holds some 840,000 distinct CDR3 sequences, about 16% seen once, with approximately 5% in the top ten. The source of this sequence is a male patient aged 10-17 years who had a stem cell transplant for acute lymphoblastic leukemia, so the T cells may come from the graft donor. The input for sequencing was PBMCs, mostly from graft donor cells, taken 360 days after TCRalphabeta/CD19-depleted stem cell transplant.

The DNA of the CDR3 is TGTGCCAGCGGCACAGGGGAGGGCCAGCATTTT. It translates to CASGTGEGQHF. V usage is TRBV12-3 or TRBV12-4 and J usage is TRBJ1-5; 7 bases align to TRBD1. V gave up 8 bases and J gave up 12 bases; unmatched junction bases: 7. CDR3 size: 11 residues.